Listed below are T cell receptor beta chains from one sample, sequenced in a study of OX40 agonist ivuxolimab in advanced cancers. Assay: immunoSEQ multiplex PCR; the TCRdb copy retains only in-frame clones and omits some. The sample holds 55,000 to 80,000 clones, more than 80% seen once. Sequences were derived from CD4+ or CD8+ T cells sorted from blood, sampled in a trial of the OX40 agonist ivuxolimab. These receptors originate from an adult with an advanced solid tumor such as melanoma, head and neck, liver or kidney cancer. Both conserved end residues are part of each CDR3. D genes are given only for firm matches. The size of a clone is reported for some rows only, either as once, few or many, or as a class for expanded clones.

V gene: TRBV2; clone size: NA; D gene: NA; J gene: TRBJ2-7; CDR3 protein: CASSGLFAPYEQYF; CDR3 DNA: TGTGCCAGCAGCGGCCTTTTTGCCCCCTACGAGCAGTACTTC
V gene: TRBV7-9; clone size: NA; D gene: TRBD2; J gene: TRBJ2-1; CDR3 protein: CASSPLAANNEQFF; CDR3 DNA: TGTGCCAGCAGCCCTCTAGCGGCTAACAATGAGCAGTTCTTC
V gene: TRBV18; clone size: NA; D gene: TRBD1; J gene: TRBJ1-4; CDR3 protein: CASSTNRGVNEKLFF; CDR3 DNA: TGTGCCAGCTCAACGAACAGGGGGGTCAATGAAAAACTGTTTTTT
V gene: TRBV19; clone size: NA; D gene: NA; J gene: TRBJ1-2; CDR3 protein: CASSTAGTSYGYTF; CDR3 DNA: TGTGCCAGTAGTACCGCCGGGACAAGCTATGGCTACACCTTC
V gene: TRBV28; clone size: NA; D gene: NA; J gene: TRBJ2-5; CDR3 protein: CASGRQETQYF; CDR3 DNA: TGTGCCAGCGGGCGCCAAGAGACCCAGTACTTC
V gene: TRBV18; clone size: NA; D gene: TRBD2; J gene: TRBJ2-3; CDR3 protein: CASSPGLAGGQSSDTQYF; CDR3 DNA: TGTGCCAGCTCACCCGGACTAGCGGGGGGGCAATCTTCAGATACGCAGTATTTT
V gene: TRBV29-1; clone size: NA; D gene: TRBD1; J gene: TRBJ2-7; CDR3 protein: CSVLRQGSYEQYF; CDR3 DNA: TGCAGCGTCCTTCGACAGGGCTCCTACGAGCAGTACTTC
V gene: TRBV9; clone size: NA; D gene: NA; J gene: TRBJ2-5; CDR3 protein: CASSVVEIMGTQYF; CDR3 DNA: TGTGCCAGCAGCGTAGTGGAGATCATGGGGACCCAGTACTTC
V gene: TRBV6-1; clone size: NA; D gene: NA; J gene: TRBJ1-6; CDR3 protein: CASSEAREGSPLHF; CDR3 DNA: TGTGCCAGCAGTGAAGCCAGGGAAGGTTCACCCCTCCACTTT
V gene: TRBV19; clone size: NA; D gene: TRBD2; J gene: TRBJ2-1; CDR3 protein: CASSITLAGGPEYEQFF; CDR3 DNA: TGTGCCAGTAGTATAACCCTCGCGGGGGGGCCGGAGTATGAGCAGTTCTTC
V gene: TRBV6-5; clone size: NA; D gene: TRBD1; J gene: TRBJ2-1; CDR3 protein: CASSFWTGGQNEQFF; CDR3 DNA: TGTGCCAGCAGTTTCTGGACAGGGGGCCAAAATGAGCAGTTCTTC
V gene: TRBV30; clone size: NA; D gene: NA; J gene: TRBJ1-2; CDR3 protein: CAPPRGDGYTF; CDR3 DNA: TGTGCCCCGCCCCGAGGGGATGGCTACACCTTC
V gene: TRBV4-2; clone size: NA; D gene: NA; J gene: TRBJ2-5; CDR3 protein: CASSQDGFQETQYF; CDR3 DNA: TGTGCCAGCAGCCAAGATGGCTTCCAAGAGACCCAGTACTTC
V gene: TRBV18; clone size: NA; D gene: NA; J gene: TRBJ2-7; CDR3 protein: CASSRETYEQYF; CDR3 DNA: TGTGCCAGCTCAAGGGAAACCTACGAGCAGTACTTC
V gene: TRBV6-6; clone size: NA; D gene: NA; J gene: TRBJ1-3; CDR3 protein: CASSYEGQWHTIYF; CDR3 DNA: TGTGCCAGCAGTTACGAGGGACAATGGCACACCATATATTTT
V gene: TRBV7-3; clone size: NA; D gene: NA; J gene: TRBJ2-1; CDR3 protein: CASSLGTDKRNEQFF; CDR3 DNA: TGTGCCAGCAGCTTGGGGACGGACAAAAGGAATGAGCAGTTCTTC
V gene: TRBV11-1; clone size: NA; D gene: TRBD2; J gene: TRBJ2-1; CDR3 protein: CASSLFSGGENEQFF; CDR3 DNA: TGTGCCAGCAGCTTATTTAGCGGGGGGGAGAATGAGCAGTTCTTC
V gene: TRBV6-5; clone size: NA; D gene: TRBD1; J gene: TRBJ1-1; CDR3 protein: CASSGTGSEAFF; CDR3 DNA: TGTGCCAGCAGTGGGACAGGGTCTGAAGCTTTCTTT
V gene: TRBV19; clone size: few; D gene: TRBD1; J gene: TRBJ1-2; CDR3 protein: CASSMMTGDGYTF; CDR3 DNA: TGTGCCAGTAGTATGATGACAGGGGATGGCTACACCTTC
V gene: TRBV19; clone size: NA; D gene: TRBD1; J gene: TRBJ2-7; CDR3 protein: CASSISGQANEQYF; CDR3 DNA: TGTGCCAGTAGTATTTCCGGACAGGCCAACGAGCAGTACTTC
V gene: TRBV27; clone size: few; D gene: TRBD1; J gene: TRBJ1-1; CDR3 protein: CATRTGTGAIRAFF; CDR3 DNA: TGTGCCACCCGCACCGGGACAGGGGCGATTAGAGCTTTCTTT
V gene: TRBV9; clone size: NA; D gene: NA; J gene: TRBJ2-3; CDR3 protein: CASSVEQGVSDTQYF; CDR3 DNA: TGTGCCAGCAGCGTAGAGCAGGGAGTCTCAGATACGCAGTATTTT
V gene: TRBV6-1; clone size: NA; D gene: NA; J gene: TRBJ2-2; CDR3 protein: CASSDNWGVGTGELFF; CDR3 DNA: TGTGCCAGCAGTGATAATTGGGGGGTTGGCACCGGGGAGCTGTTTTTT
V gene: TRBV14; clone size: NA; D gene: NA; J gene: TRBJ1-2; CDR3 protein: CASSQDRQYNYGYTF; CDR3 DNA: TGTGCCAGCAGCCAAGATCGCCAGTACAACTATGGCTACACCTTC
V gene: TRBV6-5; clone size: NA; D gene: NA; J gene: TRBJ1-2; CDR3 protein: CASSADRSGYGYTF; CDR3 DNA: TGTGCCAGCAGCGCCGACAGGTCGGGCTATGGCTACACCTTC
V gene: TRBV7-4; clone size: NA; D gene: TRBD1; J gene: TRBJ1-2; CDR3 protein: CASSPLDRGVGYTF; CDR3 DNA: TGTGCCAGCAGCCCGCTAGACAGGGGGGTAGGCTACACCTTC
V gene: TRBV11-3; clone size: NA; D gene: TRBD1; J gene: TRBJ2-2; CDR3 protein: CASSNTGQGATGELFF; CDR3 DNA: TGTGCCAGCAGCAATACGGGACAGGGGGCGACCGGGGAGCTGTTTTTT
V gene: TRBV5-4; clone size: NA; D gene: TRBD1; J gene: TRBJ1-2; CDR3 protein: CASRNRTGNNYGYTF; CDR3 DNA: TGTGCCAGCAGGAATCGGACAGGGAATAACTATGGCTACACCTTC
V gene: TRBV4-2; clone size: NA; D gene: NA; J gene: TRBJ2-5; CDR3 protein: CASSQDLSGETQYF; CDR3 DNA: TGTGCCAGCAGCCAAGATCTGAGCGGGGAGACCCAGTACTTC
V gene: TRBV28; clone size: few; D gene: NA; J gene: TRBJ1-5; CDR3 protein: CASSKQNNQPQHF; CDR3 DNA: TGTGCCAGCAGTAAACAGAACAATCAGCCCCAGCATTTT
V gene: TRBV5-5; clone size: NA; D gene: TRBD1; J gene: TRBJ1-5; CDR3 protein: CASSSGTGGGQPQHF; CDR3 DNA: TGTGCCAGCAGCTCCGGGACAGGGGGTGGTCAGCCCCAGCATTTT
V gene: TRBV29-1; clone size: NA; D gene: TRBD1; J gene: TRBJ1-1; CDR3 protein: CSGVRGHGNTEAFF; CDR3 DNA: TGCAGCGGCGTCAGGGGGCATGGGAACACTGAAGCTTTCTTT
V gene: TRBV19; clone size: NA; D gene: NA; J gene: TRBJ2-3; CDR3 protein: CASSTQSASTDTQYF; CDR3 DNA: TGTGCCAGTAGCACTCAGTCGGCGAGCACAGATACGCAGTATTTT
V gene: TRBV2; clone size: NA; D gene: TRBD2; J gene: TRBJ2-7; CDR3 protein: CASSEILAGGEQYF; CDR3 DNA: TGTGCCAGCAGTGAAATCCTAGCGGGGGGGGAGCAGTACTTC
V gene: TRBV4-3; clone size: NA; D gene: NA; J gene: TRBJ1-3; CDR3 protein: CASSPRRGATGNTIYF; CDR3 DNA: TGCGCCAGCAGCCCCAGGCGGGGGGCGACTGGAAACACCATATATTTT
V gene: TRBV2; clone size: NA; D gene: NA; J gene: TRBJ2-3; CDR3 protein: CASSPADTQYF; CDR3 DNA: TGTGCCAGCAGTCCGGCAGATACGCAGTATTTT
V gene: TRBV30; clone size: NA; D gene: NA; J gene: TRBJ2-7; CDR3 protein: CAWDKDGRSEQYF; CDR3 DNA: TGTGCCTGGGATAAAGACGGGCGGTCGGAGCAGTACTTC